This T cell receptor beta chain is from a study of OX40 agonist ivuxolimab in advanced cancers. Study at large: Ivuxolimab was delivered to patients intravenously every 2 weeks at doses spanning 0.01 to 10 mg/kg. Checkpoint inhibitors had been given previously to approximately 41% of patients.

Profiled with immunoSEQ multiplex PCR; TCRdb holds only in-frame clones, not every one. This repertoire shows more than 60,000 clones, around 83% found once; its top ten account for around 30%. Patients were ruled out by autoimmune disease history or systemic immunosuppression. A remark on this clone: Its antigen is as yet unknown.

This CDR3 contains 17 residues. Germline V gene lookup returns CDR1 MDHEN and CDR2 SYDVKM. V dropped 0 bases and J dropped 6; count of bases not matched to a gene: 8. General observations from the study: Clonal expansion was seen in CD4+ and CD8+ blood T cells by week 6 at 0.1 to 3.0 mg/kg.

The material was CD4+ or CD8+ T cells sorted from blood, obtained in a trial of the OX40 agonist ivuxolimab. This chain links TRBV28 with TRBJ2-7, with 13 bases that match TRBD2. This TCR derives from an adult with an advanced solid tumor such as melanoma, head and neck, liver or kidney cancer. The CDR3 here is CASSLWELAGGPGEQYF. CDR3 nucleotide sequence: TGTGCCAGCAGTTTATGGGAACTAGCGGGGGGGCCTGGCGAGCAGTACTTC.